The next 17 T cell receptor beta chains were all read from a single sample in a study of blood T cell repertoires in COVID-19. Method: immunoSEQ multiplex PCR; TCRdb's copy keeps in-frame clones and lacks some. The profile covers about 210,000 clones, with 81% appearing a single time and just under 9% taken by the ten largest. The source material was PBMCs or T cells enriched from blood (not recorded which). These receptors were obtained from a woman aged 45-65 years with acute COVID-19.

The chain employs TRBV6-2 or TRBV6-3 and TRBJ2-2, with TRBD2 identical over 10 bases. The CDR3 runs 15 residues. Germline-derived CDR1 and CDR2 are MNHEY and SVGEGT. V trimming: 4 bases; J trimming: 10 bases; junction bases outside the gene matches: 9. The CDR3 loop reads CASSSGSGGAQELFF. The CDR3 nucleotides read TGTGCCAGCAGTTCAGGGAGCGGGGGGGCCCAGGAGCTGTTTTTT.

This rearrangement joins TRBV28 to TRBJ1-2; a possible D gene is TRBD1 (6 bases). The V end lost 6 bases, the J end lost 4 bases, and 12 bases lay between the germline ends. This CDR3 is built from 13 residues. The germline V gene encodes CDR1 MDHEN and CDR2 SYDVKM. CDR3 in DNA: TGTGCCAGCAGGCAAGGGGGAGTCTATGGCTACACCTTC. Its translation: CASRQGGVYGYTF.

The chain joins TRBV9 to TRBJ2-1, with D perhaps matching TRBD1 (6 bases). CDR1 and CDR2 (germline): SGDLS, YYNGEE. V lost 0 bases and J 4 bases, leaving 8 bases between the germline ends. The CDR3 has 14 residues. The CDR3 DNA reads TGTGCCAGCAGCGTAGGGGGGACATACAATGAGCAGTTCTTC. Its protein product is CASSVGGTYNEQFF.

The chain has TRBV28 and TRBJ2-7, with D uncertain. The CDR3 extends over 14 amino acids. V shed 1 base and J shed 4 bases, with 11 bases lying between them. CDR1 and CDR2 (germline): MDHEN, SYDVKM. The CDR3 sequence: CASSLSIRKYEQYF. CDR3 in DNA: TGTGCCAGCAGTTTATCTATCAGGAAATACGAGCAGTACTTC.

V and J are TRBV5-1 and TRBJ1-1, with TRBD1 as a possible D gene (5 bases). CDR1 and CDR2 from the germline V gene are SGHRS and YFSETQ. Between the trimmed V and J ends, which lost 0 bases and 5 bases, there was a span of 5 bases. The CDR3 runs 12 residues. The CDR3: CASSLEGTEAFF. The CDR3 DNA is TGCGCCAGCAGCTTGGAGGGGACTGAAGCTTTCTTT.

The CDR3 coding sequence is TGTGCCAGCATCAAAGTACAGGGGTTAGCTTTCTTT. Its translation is CASIKVQGLAFF. V gene TRBV6-5 combines with J gene TRBJ1-1; 7 bases agree with TRBD1. The CDR3 extends over 12 amino acids. The germline V gene has CDR1 MNHEY and CDR2 SVGAGI. The J segment lost 10 bases and the V segment lost 7 bases, leaving 9 bases of the junction unmatched.

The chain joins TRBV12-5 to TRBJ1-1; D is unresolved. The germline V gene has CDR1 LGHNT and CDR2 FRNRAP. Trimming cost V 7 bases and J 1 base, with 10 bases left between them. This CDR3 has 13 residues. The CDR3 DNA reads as TGTGCTAGTGCCGAGAGGAAGAACACTGAAGCTTTCTTT. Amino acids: CASAERKNTEAFF.

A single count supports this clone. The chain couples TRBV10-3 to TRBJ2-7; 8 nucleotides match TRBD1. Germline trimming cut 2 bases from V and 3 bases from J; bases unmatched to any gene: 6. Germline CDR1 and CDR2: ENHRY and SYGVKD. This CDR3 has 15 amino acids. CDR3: CAISETGTGLYEQYF. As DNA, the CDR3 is TGTGCCATCAGTGAGACCGGGACAGGCCTCTACGAGCAGTACTTC.

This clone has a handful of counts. For the CDR3, the DNA is TGTGCCAGCAAGGGACAGGGGAGGTTTGAAGCTTTCTTT. This sequence encodes CASKGQGRFEAFF. The chain uses TRBV28 and TRBJ1-1; TRBD1 matches at 10 bases. Germline lookup yields CDR1 MDHEN and CDR2 SYDVKM. CDR3 length: 13 residues. Germline trimming cut 7 bases from V and 7 bases from J; bases unmatched to any gene: 6.

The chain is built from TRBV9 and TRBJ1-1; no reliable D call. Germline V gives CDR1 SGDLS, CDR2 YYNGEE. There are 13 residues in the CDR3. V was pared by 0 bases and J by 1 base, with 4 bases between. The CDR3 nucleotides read TGTGCCAGCAGCGTAGCCAAGAACACTGAAGCTTTCTTT. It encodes CASSVAKNTEAFF.

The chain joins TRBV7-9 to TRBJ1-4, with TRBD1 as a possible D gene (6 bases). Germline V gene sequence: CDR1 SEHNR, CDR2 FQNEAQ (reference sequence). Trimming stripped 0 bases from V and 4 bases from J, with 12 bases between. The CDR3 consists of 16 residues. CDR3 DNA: TGTGCCAGCAGCTTAGCGACGGGCAGGGGTAATGAAAAACTGTTTTTT. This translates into CASSLATGRGNEKLFF.

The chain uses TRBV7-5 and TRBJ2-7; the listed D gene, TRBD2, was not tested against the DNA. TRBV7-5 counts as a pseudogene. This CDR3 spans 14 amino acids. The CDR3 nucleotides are TGTGTCAGAAGCTTAGTTAGCGGGAACTACGAGCAGTACTTC. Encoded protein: CVRSLVSGNYEQYF.

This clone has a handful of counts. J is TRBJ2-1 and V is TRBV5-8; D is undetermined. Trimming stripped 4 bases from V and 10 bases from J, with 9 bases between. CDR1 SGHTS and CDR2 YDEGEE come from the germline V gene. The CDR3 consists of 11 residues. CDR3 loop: CASSRQFEQFF. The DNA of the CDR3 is TGTGCCAGCAGCAGACAATTCGAGCAGTTCTTC.

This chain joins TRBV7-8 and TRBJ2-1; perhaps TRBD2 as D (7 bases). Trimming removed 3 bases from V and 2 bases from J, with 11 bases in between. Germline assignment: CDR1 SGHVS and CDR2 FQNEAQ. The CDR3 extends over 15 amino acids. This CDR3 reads CASSFSGGPYNEQFF. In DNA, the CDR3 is TGTGCCAGCAGCTTCTCCGGGGGGCCCTACAATGAGCAGTTCTTC.

The CDR3 DNA follows: TGTGCCAGCAGCTTAATTCCTGGGGGGGCCGGAATCTACGAGCAGTACTTC. Translating gives CASSLIPGGAGIYEQYF. The chain carries TRBV7-2 and TRBJ2-7, with a weak D call TRBD2 (7 bases). This CDR3 region has 17 residues. CDR1 and CDR2 from the germline V gene are SGHTA and FQGNSA. V dropped 2 bases and J dropped 3 bases, with 20 bases sitting between them.

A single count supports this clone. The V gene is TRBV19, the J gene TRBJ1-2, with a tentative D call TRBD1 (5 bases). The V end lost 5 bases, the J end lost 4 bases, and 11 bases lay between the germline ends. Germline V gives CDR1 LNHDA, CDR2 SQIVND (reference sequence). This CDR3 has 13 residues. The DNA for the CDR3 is TGTGCCAGTAGTCAGGGAGGACTCTATGGCTACACCTTC. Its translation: CASSQGGLYGYTF. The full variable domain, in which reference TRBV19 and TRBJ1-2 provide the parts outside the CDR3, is DGGITQSPKYLFRKEGQNVTLSCEQNLNHDAMYWYRQDPGQGLRLIYYSQIVNDFQKGDIAEGYSVSREKKESFPLTVTSAQKNPTAFYLCASSQGGLYGYTFGSGTRLTVV.

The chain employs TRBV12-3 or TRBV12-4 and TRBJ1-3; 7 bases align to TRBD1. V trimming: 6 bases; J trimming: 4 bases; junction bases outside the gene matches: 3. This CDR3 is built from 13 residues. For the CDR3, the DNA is TGTGCCAGCAGGGGGACAGTAGGAAACACCATATATTTT. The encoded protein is CASRGTVGNTIYF.